This record looks at one T cell receptor beta chain sequence and its context. These data are taken from a study of beta chain features in type 1 diabetes. Germline trimming cut 5 bases from V and 10 bases from J; bases unmatched to any gene: 5. The germline V gene encodes CDR1 SQVTM and CDR2 ANQGSEA. The length of the CDR3 is 11 residues. Blood was collected once per donor into heparin, averaging approximately 0.12 L. Each of the CD4+ naive, central memory, regulatory and stem cell-like memory populations was sorted via CD45RO/CCR7/CD25/CD127/CD95/CD27. Every isolated RNA sample was fully reverse transcribed, so sequencing captured expressed TCRB transcripts. Naive, central memory and regulatory T cell samples averaged roughly 3.8 million reads. Only in-frame clones appear in the TCRdb table, and some are missing; sequencing was by immunoSEQ multiplex PCR. The sample shows under 250,000 clones, approximately 11% of them seen only once.

The sequencing input was central memory CD4+ T cells from blood. The source of this sequence is a man younger than 30 in good health. The V gene is TRBV29-1, the J gene TRBJ1-1; 9 bases are a match to TRBD1. CDR3: CSVNQGQGAFF. For the CDR3, the DNA is TGCAGCGTTAACCAGGGACAGGGAGCTTTCTTT.